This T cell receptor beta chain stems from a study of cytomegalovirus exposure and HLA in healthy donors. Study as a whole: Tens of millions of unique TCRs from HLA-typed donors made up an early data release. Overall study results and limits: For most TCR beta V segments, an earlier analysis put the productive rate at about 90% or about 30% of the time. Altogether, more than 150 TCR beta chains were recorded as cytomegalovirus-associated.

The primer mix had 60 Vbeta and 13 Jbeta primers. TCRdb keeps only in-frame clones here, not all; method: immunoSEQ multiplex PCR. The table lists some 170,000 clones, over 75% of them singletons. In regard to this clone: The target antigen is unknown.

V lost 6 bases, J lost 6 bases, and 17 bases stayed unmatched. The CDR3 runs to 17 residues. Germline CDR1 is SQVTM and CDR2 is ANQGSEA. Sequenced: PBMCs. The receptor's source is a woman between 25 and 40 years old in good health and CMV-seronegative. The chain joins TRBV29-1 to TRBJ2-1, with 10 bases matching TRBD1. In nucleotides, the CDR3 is TGCAGCGTGCGACAAAGGAGGGACAGGGGTGGAACCAATGAGCAGTTCTTC. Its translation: CSVRQRRDRGGTNEQFF.